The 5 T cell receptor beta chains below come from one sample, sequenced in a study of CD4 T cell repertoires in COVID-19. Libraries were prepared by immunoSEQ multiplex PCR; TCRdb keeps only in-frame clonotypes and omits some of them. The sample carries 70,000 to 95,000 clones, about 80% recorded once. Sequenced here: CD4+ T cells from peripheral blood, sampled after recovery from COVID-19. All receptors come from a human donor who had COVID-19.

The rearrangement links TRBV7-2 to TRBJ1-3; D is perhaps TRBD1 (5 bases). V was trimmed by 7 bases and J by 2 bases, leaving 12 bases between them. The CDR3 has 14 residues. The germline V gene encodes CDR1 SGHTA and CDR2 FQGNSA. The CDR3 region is CASNSVGAGNTIYF. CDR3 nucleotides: TGTGCCAGCAACTCCGTAGGGGCTGGAAACACCATATATTTT.

CDR3 coding DNA: TGTGCCAGCAGCTCCGCACCCACTAGGGAAGAGACCCAGTACTTC. As protein: CASSSAPTREETQYF. The chain recombines TRBV5-5 with TRBJ2-5; tentative D call: TRBD2 (5 bases). Trimming left V 3 bases short and J 3 bases short, with 15 bases between. Germline CDR1 reads SGHKS; CDR2 reads YYEKEE (reference sequence). CDR3 length: 15 amino acids.

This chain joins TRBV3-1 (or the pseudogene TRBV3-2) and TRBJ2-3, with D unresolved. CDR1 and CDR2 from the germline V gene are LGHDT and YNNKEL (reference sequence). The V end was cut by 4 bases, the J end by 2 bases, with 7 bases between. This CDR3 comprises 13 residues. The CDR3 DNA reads TGTGCCAGCAGCCTGCCCCCCACAGATACGCAGTATTTT. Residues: CASSLPPTDTQYF.

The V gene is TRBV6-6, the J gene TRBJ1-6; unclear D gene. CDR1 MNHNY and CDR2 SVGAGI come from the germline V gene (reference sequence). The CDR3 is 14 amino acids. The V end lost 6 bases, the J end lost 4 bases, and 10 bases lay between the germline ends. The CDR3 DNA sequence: TGTGCCAGCAGCCCGGGAAGGTATAATTCACCCCTCCACTTT. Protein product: CASSPGRYNSPLHF.

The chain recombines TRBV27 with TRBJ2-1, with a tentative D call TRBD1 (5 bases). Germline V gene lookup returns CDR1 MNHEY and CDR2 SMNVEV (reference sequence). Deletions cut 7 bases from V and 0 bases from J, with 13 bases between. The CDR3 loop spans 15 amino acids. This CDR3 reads CASMKGWSSYNEQFF. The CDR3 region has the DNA TGTGCCAGCATGAAGGGGTGGAGCTCCTACAATGAGCAGTTCTTC.